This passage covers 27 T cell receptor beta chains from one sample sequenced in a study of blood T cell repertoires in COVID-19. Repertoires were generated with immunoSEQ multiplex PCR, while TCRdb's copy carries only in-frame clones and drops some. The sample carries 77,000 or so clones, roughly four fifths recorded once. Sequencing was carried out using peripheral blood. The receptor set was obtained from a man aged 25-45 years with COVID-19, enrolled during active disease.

The DNA of the CDR3 is TGTGCCAGCAGCTCCCGAGGGGGCAACTCTGGGGCCAACGTCCTGACTTTC. Translated, it gives CASSSRGGNSGANVLTF. The chain uses TRBV9 and TRBJ2-6; 7 bases align to TRBD1. The CDR3 is 17 residues long. Germline CDR1 reads SGDLS; CDR2 reads YYNGEE. The V segment lost 4 bases and the J segment 0 bases; nucleotides outside the gene matches: 7.

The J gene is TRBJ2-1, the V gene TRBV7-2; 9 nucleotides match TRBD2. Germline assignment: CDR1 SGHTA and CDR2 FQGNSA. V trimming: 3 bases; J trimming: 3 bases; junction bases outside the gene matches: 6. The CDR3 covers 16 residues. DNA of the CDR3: TGTGCCAGCAGCTTGGTAAGACTAGCGGTCTACAATGAGCAGTTCTTC. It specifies CASSLVRLAVYNEQFF.

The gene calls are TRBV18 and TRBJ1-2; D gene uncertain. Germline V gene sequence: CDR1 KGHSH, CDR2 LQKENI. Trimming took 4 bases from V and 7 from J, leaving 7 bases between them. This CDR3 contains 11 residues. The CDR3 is CASSLQRGYTF. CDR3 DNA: TGTGCCAGCTCACTACAACGTGGCTACACCTTC.

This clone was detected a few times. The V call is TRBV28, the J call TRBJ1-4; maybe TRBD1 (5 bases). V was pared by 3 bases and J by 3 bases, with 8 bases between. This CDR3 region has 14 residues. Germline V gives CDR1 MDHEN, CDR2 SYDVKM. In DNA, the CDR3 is TGTGCCAGCAGTTTTACGGGGGCTAATGAAAAACTGTTTTTT. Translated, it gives CASSFTGANEKLFF.

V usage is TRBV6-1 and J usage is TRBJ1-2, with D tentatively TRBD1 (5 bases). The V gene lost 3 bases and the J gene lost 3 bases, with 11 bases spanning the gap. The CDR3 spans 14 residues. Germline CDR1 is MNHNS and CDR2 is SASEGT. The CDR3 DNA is TGTGCCAGCAGTGAGGCCGACAGATACTATGGCTACACCTTC. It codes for CASSEADRYYGYTF.

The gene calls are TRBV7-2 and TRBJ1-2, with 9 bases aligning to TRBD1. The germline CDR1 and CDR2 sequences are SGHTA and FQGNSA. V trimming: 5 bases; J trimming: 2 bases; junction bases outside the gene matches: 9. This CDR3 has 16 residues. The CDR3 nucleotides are TGTGCCAGCAGCCCAGCGGGGACAGGGTTAAACTATGGCTACACCTTC. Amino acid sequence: CASSPAGTGLNYGYTF. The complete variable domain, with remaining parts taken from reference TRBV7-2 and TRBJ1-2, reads GAGVSQSPSNKVTEKGKDVELRCDPISGHTALYWYRQSLGQGLEFLIYFQGNSAPDKSGLPSDRFSAERTGGSVSTLTIQRTQQEDSAVYLCASSPAGTGLNYGYTFGSGTRLTVV.

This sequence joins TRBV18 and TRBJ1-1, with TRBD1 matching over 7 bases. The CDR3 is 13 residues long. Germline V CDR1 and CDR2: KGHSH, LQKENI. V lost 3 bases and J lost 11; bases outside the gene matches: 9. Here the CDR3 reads CASSPNTGDEAFF. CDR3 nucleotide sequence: TGTGCCAGCTCACCCAATACAGGGGACGAGGCTTTCTTT.

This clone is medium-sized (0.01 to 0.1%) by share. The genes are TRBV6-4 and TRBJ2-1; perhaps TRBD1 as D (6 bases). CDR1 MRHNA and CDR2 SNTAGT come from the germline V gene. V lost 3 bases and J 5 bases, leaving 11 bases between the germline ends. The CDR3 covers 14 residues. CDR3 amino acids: CASSEGDTHNEQFF. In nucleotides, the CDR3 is TGTGCCAGCAGTGAAGGGGACACACACAATGAGCAGTTCTTC.

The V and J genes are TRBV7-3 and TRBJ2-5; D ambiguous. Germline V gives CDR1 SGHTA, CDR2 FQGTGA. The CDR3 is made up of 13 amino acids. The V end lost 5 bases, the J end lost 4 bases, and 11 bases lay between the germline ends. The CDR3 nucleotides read TGTGCCAGCAGCGCAAGACCGGGAGAGACCCAGTACTTC. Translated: CASSARPGETQYF.

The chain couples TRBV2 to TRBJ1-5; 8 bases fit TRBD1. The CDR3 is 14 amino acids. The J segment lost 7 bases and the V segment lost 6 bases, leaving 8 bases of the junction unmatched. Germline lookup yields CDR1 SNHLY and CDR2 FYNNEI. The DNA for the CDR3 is TGTGCCAGCAGGGGGACAGGTAGATTGCAGCCCCAGCATTTT. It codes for CASRGTGRLQPQHF.

Here the CDR3 DNA reads TGTGCCAGCAGTGCTCCCAGGGCGGGCGGGAGCGGTTCCTACAATGAGCAGTTCTTC. Its protein product is CASSAPRAGGSGSYNEQFF. The chain combines TRBV2 with TRBJ2-1; 7 bases align to TRBD2. J lost 1 base, V lost 4 bases, and 16 bases had no gene match. Per the germline V gene, CDR1 is SNHLY and CDR2 is FYNNEI. This CDR3 has 19 amino acids.

CDR3 loop: CASSLVAGGPGEQYF. In DNA form, the CDR3 reads TGTGCCAGCAGCTTGGTCGCGGGAGGGCCGGGGGAGCAGTACTTC. J is TRBJ2-7 and V is TRBV5-6, with 9 bases fitting TRBD2. The CDR3 has 15 residues. The V gene end was trimmed by 0 bases and the J gene end by 7 bases; junction bases not matched to a gene: 8. Germline CDR1 and CDR2: SGHDT and YYEEEE.

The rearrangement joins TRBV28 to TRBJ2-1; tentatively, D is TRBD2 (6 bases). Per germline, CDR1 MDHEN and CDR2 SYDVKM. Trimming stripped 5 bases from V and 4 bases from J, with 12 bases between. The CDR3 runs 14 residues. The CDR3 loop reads CASSDVSGYNEQFF. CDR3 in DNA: TGTGCCAGCAGTGACGTTAGCGGTTACAATGAGCAGTTCTTC.

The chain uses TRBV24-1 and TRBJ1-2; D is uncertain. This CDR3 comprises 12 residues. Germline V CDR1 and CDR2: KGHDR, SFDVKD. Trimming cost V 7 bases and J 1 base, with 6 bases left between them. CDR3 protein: CATSAINYGYTF. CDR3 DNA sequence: TGTGCCACCAGCGCGATTAACTATGGCTACACCTTC.

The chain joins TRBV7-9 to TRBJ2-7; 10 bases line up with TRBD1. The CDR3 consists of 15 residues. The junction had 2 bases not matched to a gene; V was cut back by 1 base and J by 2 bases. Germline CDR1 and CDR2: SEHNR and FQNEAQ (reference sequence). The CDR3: CASSLEGQGPYEQYF. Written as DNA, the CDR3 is TGTGCCAGCAGCTTAGAGGGACAGGGGCCCTACGAGCAGTACTTC.

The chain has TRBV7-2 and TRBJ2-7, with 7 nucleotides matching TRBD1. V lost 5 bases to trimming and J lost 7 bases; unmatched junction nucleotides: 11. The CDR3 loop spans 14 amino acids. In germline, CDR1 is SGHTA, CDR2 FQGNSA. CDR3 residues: CASSPPGQPGEQYF. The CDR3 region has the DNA TGTGCCAGCAGCCCACCGGGACAGCCTGGAGAGCAGTACTTC. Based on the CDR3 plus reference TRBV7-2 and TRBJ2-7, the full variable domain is GAGVSQSPSNKVTEKGKDVELRCDPISGHTALYWYRQSLGQGLEFLIYFQGNSAPDKSGLPSDRFSAERTGGSVSTLTIQRTQQEDSAVYLCASSPPGQPGEQYFGPGTRLTVT.

This CDR3 is CASWGLATEAFF. DNA for the CDR3: TGTGCCAGCTGGGGGCTTGCCACTGAAGCTTTCTTT. V and J are TRBV6-1 and TRBJ1-1, with a possible D match to TRBD1 (6 bases). The CDR3 length is 12 residues. Germline-derived CDR1 and CDR2 are MNHNS and SASEGT. Deletions cut 8 bases from V and 4 bases from J, with 11 bases between.

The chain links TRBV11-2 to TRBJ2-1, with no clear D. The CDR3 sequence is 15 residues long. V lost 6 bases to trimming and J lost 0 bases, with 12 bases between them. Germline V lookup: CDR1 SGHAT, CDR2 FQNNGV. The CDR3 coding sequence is TGTGCCAGCAGTCCGACCGCGGACTCCTACAATGAGCAGTTCTTC. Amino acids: CASSPTADSYNEQFF.

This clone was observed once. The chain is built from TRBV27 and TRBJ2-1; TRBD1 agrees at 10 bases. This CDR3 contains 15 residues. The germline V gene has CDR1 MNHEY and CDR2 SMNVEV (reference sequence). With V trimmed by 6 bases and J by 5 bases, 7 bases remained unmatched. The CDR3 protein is CASRPPGQGHNEQFF. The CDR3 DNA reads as TGTGCCAGCAGACCCCCGGGACAGGGGCACAATGAGCAGTTCTTC.

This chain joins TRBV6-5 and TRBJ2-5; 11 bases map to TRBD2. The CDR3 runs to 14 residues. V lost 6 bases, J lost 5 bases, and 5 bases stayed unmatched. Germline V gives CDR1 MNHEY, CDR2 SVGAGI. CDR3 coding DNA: TGTGCCAGCAGCACTAGCGGGAGTTGGGAGACCCAGTACTTC. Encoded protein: CASSTSGSWETQYF.

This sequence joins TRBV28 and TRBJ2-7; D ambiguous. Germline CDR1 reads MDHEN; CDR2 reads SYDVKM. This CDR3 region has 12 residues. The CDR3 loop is CATRPQVYEQYF. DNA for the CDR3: TGTGCAACCCGGCCCCAGGTCTACGAGCAGTACTTC.

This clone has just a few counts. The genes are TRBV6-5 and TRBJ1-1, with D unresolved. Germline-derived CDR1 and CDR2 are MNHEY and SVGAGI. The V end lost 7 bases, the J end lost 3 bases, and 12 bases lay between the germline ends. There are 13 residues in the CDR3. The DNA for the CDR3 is TGTGCCAGCATCTGGGCCCCTCACACTGAAGCTTTCTTT. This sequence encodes CASIWAPHTEAFF.

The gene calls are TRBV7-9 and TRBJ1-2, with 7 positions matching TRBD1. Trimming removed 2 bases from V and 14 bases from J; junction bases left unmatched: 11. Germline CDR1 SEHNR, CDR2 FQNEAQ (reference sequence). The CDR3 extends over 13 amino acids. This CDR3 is CASSLYERTGQTF. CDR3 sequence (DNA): TGTGCCAGCAGCTTATACGAAAGGACAGGCCAGACCTTC. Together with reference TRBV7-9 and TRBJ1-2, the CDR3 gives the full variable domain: DTGVSQNPRHKITKRGQNVTFRCDPISEHNRLYWYRQTLGQGPEFLTYFQNEAQLEKSRLLSDRFSAERPKGSFSTLEIQRTEQGDSAMYLCASSLYERTGQTFGSGTRLTVV.

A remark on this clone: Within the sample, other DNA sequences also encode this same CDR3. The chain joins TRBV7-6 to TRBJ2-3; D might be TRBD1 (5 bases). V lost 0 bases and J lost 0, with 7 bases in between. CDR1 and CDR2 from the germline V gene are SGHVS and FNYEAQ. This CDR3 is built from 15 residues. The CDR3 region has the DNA TGTGCCAGCAGCTTAGCAGGGGCTAGCACAGATACGCAGTATTTT. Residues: CASSLAGASTDTQYF.

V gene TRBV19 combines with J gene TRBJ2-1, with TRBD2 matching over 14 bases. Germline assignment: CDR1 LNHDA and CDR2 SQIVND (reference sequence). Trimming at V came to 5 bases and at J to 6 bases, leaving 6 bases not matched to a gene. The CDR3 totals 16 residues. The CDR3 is CASSRTSGRPLNEQFF. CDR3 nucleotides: TGTGCCAGTAGTCGGACTAGCGGGAGGCCCCTCAATGAGCAGTTCTTC.

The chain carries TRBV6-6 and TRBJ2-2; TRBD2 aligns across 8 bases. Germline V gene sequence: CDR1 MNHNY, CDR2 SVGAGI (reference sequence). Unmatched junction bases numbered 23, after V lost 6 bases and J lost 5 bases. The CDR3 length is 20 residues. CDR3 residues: CASSPTFWREDLRGTGELFF. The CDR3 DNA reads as TGTGCCAGCAGCCCCACCTTCTGGCGGGAGGACTTGAGAGGTACCGGGGAGCTGTTTTTT.

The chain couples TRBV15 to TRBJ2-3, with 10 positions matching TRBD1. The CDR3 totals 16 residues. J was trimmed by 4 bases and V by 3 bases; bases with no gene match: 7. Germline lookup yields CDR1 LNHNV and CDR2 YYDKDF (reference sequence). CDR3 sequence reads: CATSSRDRGRSDTQYF. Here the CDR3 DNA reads TGTGCCACCAGCAGCCGGGACAGGGGAAGGTCAGATACGCAGTATTTT.